This T cell receptor (beta chain) was identified in a study of blood T cell repertoires in COVID-19. Across the whole study: Spain, Italy and the United States supplied samples that represented acute and convalescent COVID-19.

Original methodology: Amplification from reference gene primers served as the basis for estimated nucleated cell counts. Data came from immunoSEQ multiplex PCR; TCRdb stores just in-frame clones and leaves some out. The DNA was the basis for D and trimming; V, J and clone size are from that table. In the table there are about 150,000 clones, roughly 80% of which are singletons. Living in about two dozen US areas, the participants were between roughly 18 and 95 years of age. Cohort placement rested on clinical history that participants reported themselves. Losses at the gene ends were 3 bases for V and 7 bases for J; bases not matched to a gene: 8. CDR3 length: 15 residues.

The V call is TRBV23-1, the J call TRBJ1-5, with 8 bases identical to TRBD1. TRBV23-1 is marked as an open reading frame, function uncertain. The sequencing input was PBMCs or T cells enriched from blood (not recorded which). This receptor was identified in a man aged 45-65 years who had recovered from COVID-19. CDR3 in DNA: TGCGCCAGCAGTCATGCGCAGGGGGCAAGGCAGCCCCAGCATTTT. This codes for CASSHAQGARQPQHF.